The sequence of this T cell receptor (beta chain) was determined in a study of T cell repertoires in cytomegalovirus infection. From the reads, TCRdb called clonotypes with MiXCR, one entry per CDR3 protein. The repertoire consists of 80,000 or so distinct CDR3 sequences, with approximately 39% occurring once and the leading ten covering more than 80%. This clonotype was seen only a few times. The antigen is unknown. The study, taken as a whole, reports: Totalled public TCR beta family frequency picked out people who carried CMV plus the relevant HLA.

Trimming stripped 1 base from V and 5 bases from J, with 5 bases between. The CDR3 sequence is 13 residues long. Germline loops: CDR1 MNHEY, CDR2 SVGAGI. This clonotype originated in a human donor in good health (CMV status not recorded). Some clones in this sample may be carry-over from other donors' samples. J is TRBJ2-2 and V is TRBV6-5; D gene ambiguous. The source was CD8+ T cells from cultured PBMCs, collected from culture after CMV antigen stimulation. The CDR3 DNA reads TGTGCCAGCAGTTACTGGGGAACCGGGGAGCTGTTTTTT. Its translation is CASSYWGTGELFF.